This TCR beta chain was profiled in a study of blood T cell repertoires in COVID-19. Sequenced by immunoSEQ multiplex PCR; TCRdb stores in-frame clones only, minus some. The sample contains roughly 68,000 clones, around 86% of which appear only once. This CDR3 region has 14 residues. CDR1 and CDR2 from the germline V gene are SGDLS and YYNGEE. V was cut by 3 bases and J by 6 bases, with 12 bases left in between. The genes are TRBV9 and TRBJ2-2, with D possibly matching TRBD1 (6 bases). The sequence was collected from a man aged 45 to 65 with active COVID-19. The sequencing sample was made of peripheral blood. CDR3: CASSDRTGPGELFF. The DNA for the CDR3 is TGTGCCAGCAGCGATAGAACAGGGCCCGGGGAGCTGTTTTTT.